The rows below give T cell receptor beta chains drawn from one sample of a study of T cell changes during pregnancy in multiple sclerosis. Generated by immunoSEQ multiplex PCR, the TCRdb table keeps only in-frame clones and is missing some. The sample carries 28,000 or so clones, about nine tenths recorded once. This material consisted of CD8+ T cells from peripheral blood mononuclear cells, taken in the second trimester of pregnancy. The receptors here all came from a female donor with multiple sclerosis, enrolled in a pregnancy study. CDR3s include the opening cysteine and the closing phenylalanine or tryptophan. D genes are given only for firm matches. Rows give clone size only sometimes, using once, few, many, or a class for an expanded clone.

TRBV9	14	TRBJ2-7	.	.	CASSVLSGPYEQYF	TGTGCCAGCAGCGTACTTAGCGGCCCCTACGAGCAGTACTTC
TRBV27	14	TRBJ1-1	TRBD1	.	CASSTGTVNTEAFF	TGTGCCAGCAGTACCGGGACAGTGAACACTGAAGCTTTCTTT
TRBV7-6	16	TRBJ2-1	.	.	CASSRGSGEPYNEQFF	TGTGCCAGCAGCCGGGGGTCGGGGGAGCCGTACAATGAGCAGTTCTTC
TRBV27	16	TRBJ2-1	.	.	CASSPFGTLGYNEQFF	TGTGCCAGCAGTCCCTTTGGGACTCTAGGCTACAATGAGCAGTTCTTC
TRBV30	16	TRBJ2-5	TRBD2	.	CAWSPGLAGGSETQYF	TGTGCCTGGAGTCCTGGACTAGCGGGGGGGTCGGAGACCCAGTACTTC
TRBV13	17	TRBJ1-4	.	.	CASSLSSPGGDNEKLFF	TGTGCCAGCAGCTTATCTTCTCCCGGCGGGGATAATGAAAAACTGTTTTTT
TRBV6-1	14	TRBJ1-1	TRBD1	.	CAISEGTGDSEAFF	TGTGCCATCAGTGAGGGGACAGGGGACTCTGAAGCTTTCTTT
TRBV28	16	TRBJ1-4	.	.	CASSSYRETTNEKLFF	TGTGCCAGCAGTTCATACAGGGAGACAACTAATGAAAAACTGTTTTTT
TRBV5-5	15	TRBJ2-7	TRBD2	.	CASSPGLGEGYEQYF	TGTGCCAGCAGCCCGGGACTGGGGGAGGGCTACGAGCAGTACTTC
TRBV13	15	TRBJ2-2	.	.	CASSGAGAHTGELFF	TGTGCCAGCAGCGGGGCAGGGGCTCACACCGGGGAGCTGTTTTTT
TRBV5-1	13	TRBJ2-1	.	.	CASSLRTLNEQFF	TGCGCCAGCAGCTTACGGACTTTAAATGAGCAGTTCTTC
TRBV27	14	TRBJ1-1	TRBD1	.	CASSPGQLYLEAFF	TGTGCCAGCAGTCCGGGACAGCTATACCTTGAAGCTTTCTTT
TRBV28	15	TRBJ1-6	.	.	CASSFAYSYNSPLHF	TGTGCCAGCAGTTTCGCCTACTCCTATAATTCACCCCTCCACTTT
TRBV6-4	15	TRBJ2-3	TRBD2	.	CASSETSGATDTQYF	TGTGCCAGCAGTGAAACTAGCGGGGCCACAGATACGCAGTATTTT
TRBV7-8	17	TRBJ2-5	.	once	CASSLDLGSEAQETQYF	TGTGCCAGCAGCTTAGATCTAGGGAGTGAGGCACAAGAGACCCAGTACTTC
TRBV13	13	TRBJ2-1	.	.	CASSLEGNNEQFF	TGTGCCAGCAGCTTAGAGGGGAACAATGAGCAGTTCTTC
TRBV6-1	13	TRBJ1-2	TRBD1	.	CASDREFSYGYTF	TGTGCCAGCGACAGGGAATTTAGCTATGGCTACACCTTC
TRBV2	15	TRBJ1-1	TRBD1	.	CARTGQGAGGAEAFF	TGTGCCAGGACGGGACAGGGGGCGGGGGGCGCTGAAGCTTTCTTT
TRBV30	11	TRBJ2-5	.	.	CAWSPGETQYF	TGTGCCTGGAGCCCGGGAGAGACCCAGTACTTC
TRBV27	15	TRBJ1-1	TRBD1	.	CASRSWGTGNTEAFF	TGTGCCAGCAGAAGCTGGGGGACAGGGAACACTGAAGCTTTCTTT
TRBV28	16	TRBJ2-7	TRBD1	.	CASSGPRDRGTYEQYF	TGTGCCAGCAGTGGACCCCGGGACAGGGGCACCTACGAGCAGTACTTC
TRBV6-6	16	TRBJ2-1	TRBD2	.	CASTDNGRGGYNEQFF	TGTGCCAGCACCGATAACGGGCGGGGGGGATACAATGAGCAGTTCTTC
TRBV30	12	TRBJ1-4	.	.	CAWSPTGEKLFF	TGTGCCTGGAGCCCTACCGGTGAAAAACTGTTTTTT
TRBV12-5	13	TRBJ2-7	TRBD1	.	CASGLDRGSEQYF	TGTGCTAGTGGTTTGGACAGGGGGAGCGAGCAGTACTTC
TRBV6-1	14	TRBJ1-3	.	.	CASSEGEGGNTIYF	TGTGCCAGCAGTGAAGGAGAGGGAGGAAACACCATATATTTT
TRBV27	12	TRBJ2-7	.	once	CASTGSSYEQYF	TGTGCCAGCACTGGCAGTTCCTACGAGCAGTACTTC
TRBV6-1	14	TRBJ2-2	.	medium-sized	CASSGLSDTGELFF	TGTGCCAGCAGTGGACTGTCTGACACCGGGGAGCTGTTTTTT
TRBV6-4	17	TRBJ1-5	.	.	CASSDRGRGKGNQPQHF	TGTGCCAGCAGTGACAGGGGCAGGGGAAAGGGCAATCAGCCCCAGCATTTT
TRBV9	16	TRBJ2-5	TRBD2	.	CASSGTSASYQETQYF	TGTGCCAGCAGCGGAACTAGCGCCTCGTACCAAGAGACCCAGTACTTC
TRBV6-6	14	TRBJ2-5	.	.	CASSLTGLKETQYF	TGTGCCAGCAGTTTAACAGGGCTGAAGGAGACCCAGTACTTC
TRBV6-6	16	TRBJ1-6	.	.	CASSYMGRVNNSPLHF	TGTGCCAGCAGTTACATGGGCAGGGTGAATAATTCACCCCTCCACTTT
TRBV7-9	17	TRBJ2-1	TRBD2	once	CASSLLTSATPYNEQFF	TGTGCCAGCAGCTTATTAACTAGCGCGACACCCTACAATGAGCAGTTCTTC
TRBV14	12	TRBJ2-3	TRBD1	.	CASSPRGSAQYF	TGTGCCAGCAGCCCCAGGGGGTCGGCGCAGTATTTT
TRBV2	17	TRBJ2-3	TRBD2	.	CASSDPAGGLSTDTQYF	TGTGCCAGCAGTGATCCGGCGGGGGGACTTAGCACAGATACGCAGTATTTT
TRBV2	15	TRBJ1-5	.	.	CASSELALGNQPQHF	TGTGCCAGCAGTGAACTGGCACTAGGCAATCAGCCCCAGCATTTT